This TCR beta chain was identified in a study of blood T cell repertoires in COVID-19. In the authors' workflow: The assay estimated nucleated cells by amplifying reference gene primers. Here immunoSEQ multiplex PCR was the method, and the copy in TCRdb shows in-frame clones only, minus some. That table supplies the V and J calls and clone size; D and trimming were determined from the DNA. Of around 150,000 clones in the sample, around 90% were seen once. The CDR3 contains 16 residues. Unmatched junction bases numbered 8, after V lost 5 bases and J lost 5 bases. In germline, CDR1 is KGHDR, CDR2 SFDVKD.

This TCR derives from a man aged 60 to 75 with acute or convalescent COVID-19. Specimen: peripheral blood. V is TRBV24-1 and J is TRBJ2-5; 12 bases match TRBD2. The CDR3 is CATSVGLAGGVETQYF. The CDR3, as DNA: TGTGCCACCAGTGTCGGGCTAGCGGGGGGGGTGGAGACCCAGTACTTC.